Sequencing of this T cell receptor beta chain was carried out in a study of CD8 T cells in Susac syndrome. CDR1 is LGHNA and CDR2 is YSLEER in the germline V gene. CDR3 size: 15 residues. V dropped 2 bases and J dropped 5 bases, with 16 bases sitting between them. After extraction with the RNeasy kit, roughly 0.5 to 1 ug of the RNA was reverse transcribed using random hexamers. MiXCR, run by TCRdb on the immunoSEQ multiplex PCR reads, gives a single entry per CDR3 protein. The sample gives approximately 300,000 distinct CDR3 sequences, around nine tenths of which show up once; around 0.2% is in the top ten.

The chain employs TRBV4-3 and TRBJ2-7; D gene uncertain. This sequence originates from a human donor with multiple sclerosis. What was sequenced was CD8+ T cells from PBMCs. CDR3 DNA sequence: TGCGCCAGCAGCCAAACGTCCGAACAGTCCCACGAGCAGTACTTC. It encodes CASSQTSEQSHEQYF.